A single sample is the source of the 21 T cell receptor beta chains below, sequenced in a study of T cell repertoires in cytomegalovirus infection. One entry per CDR3 protein results from TCRdb running MiXCR on the reads. The profile covers approximately 500,000 distinct CDR3 sequences, with about 15% appearing a single time and about 24% taken by the ten largest. The sample consisted of CD8+ T cells from PBMCs. These receptor sequences come from a human donor in good health (CMV status not recorded). Some clones in this sample may be carry-over from other donors' samples.

This clonotype has more than one count but fewer than ten. V gene TRBV28 combines with J gene TRBJ2-4; TRBD2 aligns across 12 bases. V shed 1 base and J 1 base; nucleotides not matched to a gene: 8. Germline CDR1 reads MDHEN; CDR2 reads SYDVKM. The CDR3 runs to 19 residues. The CDR3 DNA follows: TGTGCCAGCAGTTTATCCGGACTAGCGGGATCTCGGGCCAAAAACATTCAGTACTTC. Protein product: CASSLSGLAGSRAKNIQYF.

This clonotype was detected many times. The V and J genes are TRBV11-1 and TRBJ2-2, with 14 bases aligning to TRBD2. CDR1 and CDR2 (germline): SGHAT, FQDESV (reference sequence). The CDR3 covers 17 residues. Trimming at V came to 7 bases and at J to 6 bases, leaving 10 bases not matched to a gene. The DNA of the CDR3 is TGTGCCAGCACCACCGGGACTAGCGGGAGCGAGGCCGGGGAGCTGTTTTTT. It translates to CASTTGTSGSEAGELFF.

This clonotype has at least ten counts. The chain is built from TRBV7-9 and TRBJ2-6; no clear D gene. Germline CDR1 is SEHNR and CDR2 is FQNEAQ (reference sequence). The CDR3 has 15 residues. Trimming removed 2 bases at V and 1 base at J, with 6 bases between. The DNA of the CDR3 is TGTGCCAGCAGCTTAAGTGTGTCTGGGGCCAACGTCCTGACTTTC. Translated, it gives CASSLSVSGANVLTF.

In this sample, this clonotype turned up many times. J is TRBJ1-2 and V is TRBV6-5, with a possible D match to TRBD1 (5 bases). CDR1 is MNHEY and CDR2 is SVGAGI in the germline V gene. The CDR3 length is 14 residues. V gave up 4 bases and J gave up 5 bases, with 14 bases separating them. CDR3 amino acids: CASSSSGFTYGYTF. In DNA, the CDR3 is TGTGCCAGCAGTTCCTCAGGGTTTACGTATGGCTACACCTTC.

This clonotype was counted ten times or more. CDR3 in DNA: TGTGCCAGCAGCCCAAGACAGAATTCCTATGGCTACACCTTC. Protein product: CASSPRQNSYGYTF. The rearrangement joins TRBV11-2 to TRBJ1-2; tentative D call: TRBD1 (5 bases). The CDR3 is made up of 14 amino acids. Germline CDR1 reads SGHAT; CDR2 reads FQNNGV. The V end was cut by 5 bases, the J end by 4 bases, with 14 bases between.

To note about this clonotype: A read error is possible here, since a much larger clone lies one base away. This chain uses TRBV5-5 with TRBJ2-4; D perhaps matches TRBD1 (6 bases). The CDR3 totals 17 residues. CDR1 is SGHKS and CDR2 is YYEKEE in the germline V gene (reference sequence). CDR3 coding DNA: TGTGCCAGCAGGCAGGGGATATACCTATCAGCCAAAAACATTCGGTACTTC. This codes for CASRQGIYLSAKNIRYF.

Points on this clonotype: Just one base apart from a much larger clone, this may be a read error. The chain combines TRBV27 with TRBJ1-4, with D maybe TRBD1 (6 bases). CDR1 is MNHEY and CDR2 is SMNVEV in the germline V gene (reference sequence). This CDR3 has 16 amino acids. The V end was cut by 5 bases, the J end by 4 bases, with 17 bases between. CDR3 residues: CASSPGQRGLNEKLFF. Here the CDR3 DNA reads TGTGCCAGCAGTCCCGGACAGCGCGGACTTAATGAAAAACTGTTTTTT.

This clonotype was detected only a few times. The chain joins TRBV12-3 or TRBV12-4 to TRBJ1-4; a weak D match, TRBD1 (5 bases). With 3 bases removed from V and 8 bases from J, the gap between germline ends came to 13 bases. This CDR3 has 14 residues. CDR3 residues: CASSFVINREKLFF. DNA for the CDR3: TGTGCCAGCAGTTTCGTCATCAACAGGGAAAAACTGTTTTTT.

The rearrangement joins TRBV24-1 to TRBJ2-2; D remains unclear. V lost 5 bases and J lost 3, with 9 bases in between. CDR1 is KGHDR and CDR2 is SFDVKD in the germline V gene. The CDR3 spans 14 residues. The CDR3 region is CATSGAQYTGELFF. CDR3 in DNA: TGTGCCACCAGTGGGGCACAGTACACCGGGGAGCTGTTTTTT.

This clonotype has at least ten counts. The chain combines TRBV12-3 or TRBV12-4 with TRBJ1-5; no firm D call. The CDR3 runs to 13 residues. V lost 9 bases to trimming and J lost 2 bases, with 11 bases between them. This chain's CDR3 is CASWRGGNQPQHF. The DNA of the CDR3 is TGTGCCAGTTGGCGTGGGGGCAATCAGCCCCAGCATTTT.

The gene calls are TRBV20-1 and TRBJ2-4; 8 positions match TRBD1. The germline V gene has CDR1 DFQATT and CDR2 SNEGSKA (reference sequence). J gave up 2 bases and V 6 bases, and 9 bases lay outside the gene matches. CDR3 length equals 15 residues. For the CDR3, the DNA is TGCAGTGCCCCTGACAGGGGTCGAACCAAAAACATTCAGTACTTC. It codes for CSAPDRGRTKNIQYF.

Of note for this clonotype: The CDR3 ends on some other residue instead of the conserved phenylalanine or tryptophan, so this is likely a read error. The V call is TRBV27, the J call TRBJ2-7; maybe TRBD1 (7 bases). The germline gives CDR1 MNHEY, CDR2 SMNVEV (reference sequence). CDR3 length equals 15 residues. V lost 6 bases, J lost 2 bases, and 17 bases lay in between. The CDR3 DNA sequence: TGTGCCAGCAGCCCCCTCCCAGGGGGGCCCTACGAGCAGTACTTA. Its protein product is CASSPLPGGPYEQYL.

There are a few counts of this clonotype. This chain joins TRBV10-2 and TRBJ2-2; no clear D. The germline V gene has CDR1 WSHSY and CDR2 SAAADI. With 5 bases removed from V and 3 bases from J, the gap between germline ends came to 10 bases. This CDR3 region has 14 residues. The CDR3 nucleotides read TGCGCCAGCAGTTCCTCCCGTGACACCGGGGAGCTGTTTTTT. This translates into CASSSSRDTGELFF.

With respect to this clonotype: A much larger clonotype is one base distant, so this may be a read error. The CDR3 does not close with the conserved phenylalanine or tryptophan, likely indicating a read error. V usage is TRBV28 and J usage is TRBJ2-1; 7 nucleotides agree with TRBD2. The V gene's germline CDR1 is MDHEN and CDR2 SYDVKM. The V gene end was trimmed by 3 bases and the J gene end by 6 bases; junction bases not matched to a gene: 14. This CDR3 is built from 17 residues. The CDR3 coding sequence is TGTGCCAGCAGTTTTACGGGGGGACCAGCGATGGGCAATGAGCAGTTCTTA. Protein: CASSFTGGPAMGNEQFL.

This clonotype was observed at least ten times. The chain combines TRBV7-9 with TRBJ1-4, with D perhaps TRBD1 (6 bases). Germline assignment: CDR1 SEHNR and CDR2 FQNEAQ (reference sequence). This CDR3 region has 16 residues. V lost 0 bases and J lost 7, with 15 bases in between. CDR3 region: CASSLARAGESEKLFF. CDR3 sequence (DNA): TGTGCCAGCAGCTTAGCGCGCGCAGGGGAAAGTGAAAAACTGTTTTTT.

This clonotype was observed at least ten times. This chain uses TRBV4-1 with TRBJ1-1; weak D call: TRBD1 (5 bases). Trimming stripped 0 bases from V and 6 bases from J, with 11 bases between. The CDR3 spans 14 residues. Germline V lookup: CDR1 MGHRA, CDR2 YSYEKL. CDR3 in DNA: TGCGCCAGCAGCCAAGACGGAAGGGGTGCTGAAGCTTTCTTT. Protein: CASSQDGRGAEAFF.

This clonotype appeared many times. The rearrangement uses TRBV24-1 and TRBJ2-3; weak D call: TRBD2 (5 bases). Germline V gene lookup returns CDR1 KGHDR and CDR2 SFDVKD. V dropped 3 bases and J dropped 4 bases, with 10 bases sitting between them. The CDR3 has 14 amino acids. The CDR3 here is CATSDGRTPDTQYF. The CDR3 nucleotides are TGTGCCACCAGTGATGGACGGACTCCAGATACGCAGTATTTT.

This clonotype was observed many times. The chain combines TRBV19 with TRBJ2-1, with D possibly TRBD2 on 5 matching bases. The V end lost 1 base, the J end lost 3 bases, and 7 bases lay between the germline ends. The CDR3 spans 14 residues. Germline assignment: CDR1 LNHDA and CDR2 SQIVND (reference sequence). CDR3 nucleotides: TGTGCCAGTAGTATAGTCGGACTCTACAATGAGCAGTTCTTC. Translating it yields CASSIVGLYNEQFF.

This chain uses TRBV27 with TRBJ2-7, with 10 bases aligning to TRBD2. Germline CDR1 MNHEY, CDR2 SMNVEV (reference sequence). V shed 5 bases and J 5 bases; nucleotides not matched to a gene: 6. CDR3 length: 14 amino acids. This CDR3 is CASSLSGRANEQYF. The CDR3 DNA is TGTGCCAGCAGTCTAAGCGGGAGGGCAAACGAGCAGTACTTC.

The chain carries TRBV24-1 and TRBJ2-7; 7 bases are shared with TRBD1. This CDR3 comprises 14 residues. Germline V gives CDR1 KGHDR, CDR2 SFDVKD. V shed 4 bases, J shed 5 bases, and the junction held 7 bases outside the gene matches. This chain's CDR3 is CATSDRTGPNEQYF. CDR3 DNA: TGTGCCACCAGTGACCGGACAGGACCCAACGAGCAGTACTTC.

The rearrangement joins TRBV11-2 to TRBJ2-2; no clear D. V lost 0 bases and J 1 base, leaving 6 bases between the germline ends. The CDR3 sequence is 15 residues long. In germline, CDR1 is SGHAT, CDR2 FQNNGV. The chain's CDR3 is CASSLDGRNTGELFF. Here the CDR3 DNA reads TGTGCCAGCAGCTTAGACGGACGGAACACCGGGGAGCTGTTTTTT.